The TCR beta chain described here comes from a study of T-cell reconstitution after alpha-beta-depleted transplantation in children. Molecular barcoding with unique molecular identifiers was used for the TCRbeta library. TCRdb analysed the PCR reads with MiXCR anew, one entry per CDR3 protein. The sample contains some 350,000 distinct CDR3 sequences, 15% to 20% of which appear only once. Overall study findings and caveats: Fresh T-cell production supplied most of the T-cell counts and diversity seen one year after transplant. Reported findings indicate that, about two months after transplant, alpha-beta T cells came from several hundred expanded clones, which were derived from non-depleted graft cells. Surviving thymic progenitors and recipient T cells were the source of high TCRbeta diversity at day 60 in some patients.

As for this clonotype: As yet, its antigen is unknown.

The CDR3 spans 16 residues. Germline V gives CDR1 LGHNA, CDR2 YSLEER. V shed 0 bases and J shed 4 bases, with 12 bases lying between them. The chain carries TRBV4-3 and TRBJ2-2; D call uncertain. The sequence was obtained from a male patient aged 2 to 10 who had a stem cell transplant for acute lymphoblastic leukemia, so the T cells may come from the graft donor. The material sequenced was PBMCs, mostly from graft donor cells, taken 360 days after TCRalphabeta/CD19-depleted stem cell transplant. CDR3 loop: CASSQDGPGATGELFF. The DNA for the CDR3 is TGCGCCAGCAGCCAAGATGGCCCGGGCGCCACCGGGGAGCTGTTTTTT.